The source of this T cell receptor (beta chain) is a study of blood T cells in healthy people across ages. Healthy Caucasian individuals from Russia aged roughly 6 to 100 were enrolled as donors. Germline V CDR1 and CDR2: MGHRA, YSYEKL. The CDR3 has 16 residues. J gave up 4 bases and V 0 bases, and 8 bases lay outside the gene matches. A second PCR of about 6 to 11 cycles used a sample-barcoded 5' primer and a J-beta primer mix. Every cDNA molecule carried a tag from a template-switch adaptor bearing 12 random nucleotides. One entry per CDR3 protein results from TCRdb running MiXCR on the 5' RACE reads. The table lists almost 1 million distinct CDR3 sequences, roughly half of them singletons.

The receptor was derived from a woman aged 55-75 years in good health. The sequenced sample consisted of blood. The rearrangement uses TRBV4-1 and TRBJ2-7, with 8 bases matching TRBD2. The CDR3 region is CASSQESREGPYEQYF. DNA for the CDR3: TGCGCCAGCAGCCAAGAGTCTCGGGAGGGCCCTTACGAGCAGTACTTC.